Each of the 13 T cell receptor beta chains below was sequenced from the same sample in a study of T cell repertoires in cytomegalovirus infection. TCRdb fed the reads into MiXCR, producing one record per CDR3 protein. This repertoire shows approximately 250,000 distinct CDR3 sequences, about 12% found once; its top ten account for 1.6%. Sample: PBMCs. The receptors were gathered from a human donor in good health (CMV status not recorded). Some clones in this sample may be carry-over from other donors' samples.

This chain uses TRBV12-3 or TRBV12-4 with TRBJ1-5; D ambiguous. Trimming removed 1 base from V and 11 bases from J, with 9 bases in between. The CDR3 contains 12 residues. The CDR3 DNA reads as TGTGCCAGCAGTTTAGTGACAAAGGCCCAGCATTTT. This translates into CASSLVTKAQHF.

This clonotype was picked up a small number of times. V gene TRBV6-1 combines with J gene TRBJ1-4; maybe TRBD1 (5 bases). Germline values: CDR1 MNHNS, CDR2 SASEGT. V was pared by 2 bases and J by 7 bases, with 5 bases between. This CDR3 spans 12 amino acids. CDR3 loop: CASSEQGEKLFF. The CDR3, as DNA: TGTGCCAGCAGTGAACAGGGTGAAAAACTGTTTTTT.

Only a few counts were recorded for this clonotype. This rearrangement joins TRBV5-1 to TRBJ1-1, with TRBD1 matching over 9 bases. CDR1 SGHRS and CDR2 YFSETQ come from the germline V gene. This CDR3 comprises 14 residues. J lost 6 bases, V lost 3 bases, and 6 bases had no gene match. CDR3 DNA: TGCGCCAGCAGCTATACAGGGGGCAGCGCTGAAGCTTTCTTT. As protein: CASSYTGGSAEAFF.

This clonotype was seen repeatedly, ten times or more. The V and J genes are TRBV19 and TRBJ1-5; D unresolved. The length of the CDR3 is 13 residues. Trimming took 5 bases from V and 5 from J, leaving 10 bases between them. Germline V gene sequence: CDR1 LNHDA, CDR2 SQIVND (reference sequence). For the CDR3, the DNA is TGTGCCAGTAGTGTAGGATTCGATCAGCCCCAGCATTTT. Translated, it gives CASSVGFDQPQHF.

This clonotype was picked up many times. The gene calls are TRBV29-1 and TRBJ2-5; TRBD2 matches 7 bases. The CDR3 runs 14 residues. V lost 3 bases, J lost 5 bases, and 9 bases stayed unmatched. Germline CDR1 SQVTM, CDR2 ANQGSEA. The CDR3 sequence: CSVDGSGGGETQYF. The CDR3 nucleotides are TGCAGCGTTGATGGGTCGGGAGGCGGTGAGACCCAGTACTTC. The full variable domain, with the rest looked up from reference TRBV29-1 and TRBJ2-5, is SAVISQKPSRDICQRGTSLTIQCQVDSQVTMMFWYRQQPGQSLTLIATANQGSEATYESGFVIDKFPISRPNLTFSTLTVSNMSPEDSSIYLCSVDGSGGGETQYFGPGTRLLVL.

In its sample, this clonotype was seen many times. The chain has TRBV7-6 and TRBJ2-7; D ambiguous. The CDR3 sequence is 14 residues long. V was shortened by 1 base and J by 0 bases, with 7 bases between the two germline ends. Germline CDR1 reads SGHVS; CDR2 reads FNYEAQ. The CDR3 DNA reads TGTGCCAGCAGCTTAGGCCCAATCTCCTACGAGCAGTACTTC. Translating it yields CASSLGPISYEQYF.

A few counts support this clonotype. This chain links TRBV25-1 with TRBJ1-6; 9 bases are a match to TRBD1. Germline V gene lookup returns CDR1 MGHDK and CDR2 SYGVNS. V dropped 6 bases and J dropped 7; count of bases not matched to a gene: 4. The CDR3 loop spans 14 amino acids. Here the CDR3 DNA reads TGTGCCAGCAGCGGGACAGGGAGAAATTCACCCCTCCACTTT. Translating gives CASSGTGRNSPLHF. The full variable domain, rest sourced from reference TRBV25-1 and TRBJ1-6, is EADIYQTPRYLVIGTGKKITLECSQTMGHDKMYWYQQDPGMELHLIHYSYGVNSTEKGDLSSESTVSRIRTEHFPLTLESARPSHTSQYLCASSGTGRNSPLHFGNGTRLTVT.

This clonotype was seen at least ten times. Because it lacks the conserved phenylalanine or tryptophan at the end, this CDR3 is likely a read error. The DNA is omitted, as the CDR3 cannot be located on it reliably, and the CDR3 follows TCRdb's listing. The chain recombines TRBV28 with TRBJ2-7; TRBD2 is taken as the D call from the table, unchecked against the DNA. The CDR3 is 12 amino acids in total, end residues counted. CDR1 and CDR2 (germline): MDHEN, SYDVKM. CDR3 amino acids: CASSPHGQDPSL.

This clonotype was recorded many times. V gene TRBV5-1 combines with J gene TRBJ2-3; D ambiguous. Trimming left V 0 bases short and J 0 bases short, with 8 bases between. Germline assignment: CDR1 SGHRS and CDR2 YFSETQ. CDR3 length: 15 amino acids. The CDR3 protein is CASSLAQASTDTQYF. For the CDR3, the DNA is TGCGCCAGCAGCTTGGCTCAGGCTAGCACAGATACGCAGTATTTT.

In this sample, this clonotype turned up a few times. Written as DNA, the CDR3 is TGTGCCAGCAGTTACTTGCCTCGGCGGTCTGGAAACACCATATATTTT. It specifies CASSYLPRRSGNTIYF. The chain carries TRBV6-2 or TRBV6-3 and TRBJ1-3; D unclear. V was cut by 1 base and J by 1 base, with 11 bases left in between. The germline V gene encodes CDR1 MNHEY and CDR2 SVGEGT. The CDR3 is 16 amino acids.

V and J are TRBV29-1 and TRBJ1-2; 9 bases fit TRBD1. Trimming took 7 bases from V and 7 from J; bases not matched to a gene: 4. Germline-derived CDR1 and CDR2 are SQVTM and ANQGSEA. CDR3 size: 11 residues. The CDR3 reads CSAGTGLGYTF. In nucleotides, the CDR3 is TGCAGCGCCGGGACAGGGCTTGGCTACACCTTC.

DNA of the CDR3: TGTGCCAGCAGCGCCCTTTCCGGGACAGAGGCGAGGGAGCAGTTCTTC. It is translated as CASSALSGTEAREQFF. V is TRBV7-3 and J is TRBJ2-1; 7 bases are shared with TRBD1. Germline CDR1 SGHTA, CDR2 FQGTGA. The CDR3 is 16 residues long. With 5 bases clipped from V and 10 bases from J, the junction kept 17 bases outside the gene matches.

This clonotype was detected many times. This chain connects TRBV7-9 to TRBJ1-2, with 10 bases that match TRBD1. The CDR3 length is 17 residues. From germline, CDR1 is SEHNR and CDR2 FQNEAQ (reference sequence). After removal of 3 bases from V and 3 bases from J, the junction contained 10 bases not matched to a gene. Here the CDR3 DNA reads TGTGCCAGCAGCTTGGGGGATGGGACAGGGGTTCACTATGGCTACACCTTC. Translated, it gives CASSLGDGTGVHYGYTF.